Below, one TCR beta chain is given with its context. Its antigen is not known. This specimen belongs to a study of cytomegalovirus exposure and HLA in healthy donors. V lost 3 bases and J lost 5; bases outside the gene matches: 2. This CDR3 contains 14 residues. Germline V CDR1 and CDR2: KGHSH, LQKENI. General study points: Analyses of presence and absence presupposed an approximately uniform sequencing depth across donors.

13 Jbeta primers and 60 Vbeta primers were used for the PCR. Here immunoSEQ multiplex PCR was the method, and the copy in TCRdb shows in-frame clones only, minus some. The sample has 130,000 to 150,000 clones; about 80% are singletons. Sequencing used PBMCs. The receptor's source is a man in his late teens or twenties in good health and CMV-seronegative. The chain combines TRBV18 with TRBJ1-5, with TRBD1 matching 9 bases. The CDR3 loop reads CASSPRQGDQPQHF. The CDR3 coding sequence is TGTGCCAGCTCACCCCGACAGGGGGATCAGCCCCAGCATTTT. Full variable domain (remainder filled in from reference TRBV18 and TRBJ1-5): NAGVMQNPRHLVRRRGQEARLRCSPMKGHSHVYWYRQLPEEGLKFMVYLQKENIIDESGMPKERFSAEFPKEGPSILRIQQVVRGDSAAYFCASSPRQGDQPQHFGDGTRLSIL.